The clone carrying this T cell receptor beta chain was seen a few times. This record comes from a study of regulatory T cells in long-lasting Graves disease. V lost 8 bases and J 9 bases, leaving 26 bases between the germline ends. Germline CDR1 and CDR2: WSHSY and SAAADI. This CDR3 contains 16 residues. In building TCR beta libraries, iRepertoire HTBI primers were used together with Arm-PCR of CDR3 regions. MiXCR, run by TCRdb on the multiplex PCR reads, gives a single entry per CDR3 protein. This table holds 500,000 or so distinct CDR3 sequences, 11% to 15% found once. Noted time point: newly diagnosed GD, antithyroid drugs for less than 3 months. Making the TCR library involved RNA that had been extracted from PBMCs. From each patient, about 8.3 milliliters of peripheral blood was drawn and collected into an EDTA anticoagulant tube. A further study also used this sample, focusing on T cells in Graves' hyperthyroidism and ophthalmopathy.

This TCR was sampled from a woman between 50 and 59 years old with Graves disease. The sequencing used peripheral blood mononuclear cells (PBMCs), collected at new diagnosis, from a patient treated with antithyroid drugs. The genes are TRBV10-2 and TRBJ1-5, with D possibly TRBD1 on 5 matching bases. The CDR3: CASPLDRPKHEGPQHF. The CDR3 bases are TGCGCCAGCCCCCTAGACAGACCTAAACATGAAGGGCCCCAGCATTTT.